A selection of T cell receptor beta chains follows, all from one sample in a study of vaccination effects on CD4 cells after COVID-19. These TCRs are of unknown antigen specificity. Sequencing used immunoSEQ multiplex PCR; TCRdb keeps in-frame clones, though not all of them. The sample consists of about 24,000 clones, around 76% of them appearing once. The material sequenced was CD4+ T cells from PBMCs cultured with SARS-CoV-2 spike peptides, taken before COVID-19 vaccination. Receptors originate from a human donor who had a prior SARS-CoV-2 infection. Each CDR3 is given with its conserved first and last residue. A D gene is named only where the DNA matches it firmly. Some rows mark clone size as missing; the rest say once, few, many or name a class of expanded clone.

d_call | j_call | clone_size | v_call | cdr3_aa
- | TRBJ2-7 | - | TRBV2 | CASTPESSYEQYF
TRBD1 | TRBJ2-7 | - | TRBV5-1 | CASSFGTGSYEQYF
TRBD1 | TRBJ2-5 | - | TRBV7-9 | CASSSNRDRAYSETQYF
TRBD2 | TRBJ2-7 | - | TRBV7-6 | CASTKTPVTSGAAYEQYF
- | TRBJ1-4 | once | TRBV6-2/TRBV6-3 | CASSYLGGFNEKLFF
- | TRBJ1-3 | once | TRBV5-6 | CASSQTGEGFNTIYF
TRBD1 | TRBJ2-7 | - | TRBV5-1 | CASSLGQTSYEQYF
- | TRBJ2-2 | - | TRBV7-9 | CASSRTVNTGELFF
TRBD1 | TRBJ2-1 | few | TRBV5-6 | CASSLTGANLYNEQFF
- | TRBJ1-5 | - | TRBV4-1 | CASSQDVSGNQPQHF
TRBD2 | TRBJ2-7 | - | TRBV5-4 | CASSLGGLAGGISYEQYF
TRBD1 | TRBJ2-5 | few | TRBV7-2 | CASNGTGVFGETQYF
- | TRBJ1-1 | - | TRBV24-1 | CATSDLSGLPWVMNTEAFF
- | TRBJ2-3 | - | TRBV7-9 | CASSLAFGWSETDTQYF
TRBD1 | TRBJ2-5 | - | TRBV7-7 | CASSLRGGVETQYF
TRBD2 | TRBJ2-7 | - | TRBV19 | CATGLAGGPGYEQYF
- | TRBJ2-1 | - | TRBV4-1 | CARDAVSYNEQFF
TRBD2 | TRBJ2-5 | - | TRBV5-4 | CASSPGTSRLQETQYF
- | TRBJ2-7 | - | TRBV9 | CASSVGPDITYEQYF
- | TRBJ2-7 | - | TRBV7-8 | CASSLSAGYYEQYF
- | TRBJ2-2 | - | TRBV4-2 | CASSHFQGVALNTGELFF
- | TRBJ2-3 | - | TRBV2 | CASSTSTDTQYF
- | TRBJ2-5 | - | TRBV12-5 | CASRLGQTQETQYF
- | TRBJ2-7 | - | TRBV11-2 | CASSSSRWDRTYEQYF
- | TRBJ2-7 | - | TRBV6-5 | CASSYRDGYEQYF
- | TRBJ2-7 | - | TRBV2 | CASRGDLLGQYF
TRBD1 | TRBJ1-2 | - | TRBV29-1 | CSAGQGFYGYTF
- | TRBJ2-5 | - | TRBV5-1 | CASSSRDQETQYF
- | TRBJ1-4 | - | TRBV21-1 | CASSNGTGGQNEKLFF
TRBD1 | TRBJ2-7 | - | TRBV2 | CASSRDRGHEQYF
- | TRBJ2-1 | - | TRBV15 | CATSGLSSYNEQFF
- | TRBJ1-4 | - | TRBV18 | CASSPANEKLFF
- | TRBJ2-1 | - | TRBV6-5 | CASKDYYNEQFF
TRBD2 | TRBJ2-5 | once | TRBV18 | CASSPRRLAGEQETQYF
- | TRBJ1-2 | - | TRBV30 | CAWAVQGIYYGYTF
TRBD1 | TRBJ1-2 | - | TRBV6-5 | CASSGQGNYGYTF
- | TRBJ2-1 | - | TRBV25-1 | CASSENPWGTGHNEQFF
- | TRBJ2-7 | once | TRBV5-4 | CASSRGTPSYEQYF
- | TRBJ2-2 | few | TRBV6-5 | CASSYGGNSNTGELFF
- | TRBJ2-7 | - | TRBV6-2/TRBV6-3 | CASSRAGARSYEQYF
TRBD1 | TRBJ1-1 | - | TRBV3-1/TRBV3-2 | CASSRPGTGIPFF
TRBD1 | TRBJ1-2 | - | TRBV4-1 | CASSPAGTGRNYGYTF
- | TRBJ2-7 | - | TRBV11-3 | CASSLGSYYEQYF
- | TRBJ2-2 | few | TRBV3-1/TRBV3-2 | CASSQEGRENTGELFF
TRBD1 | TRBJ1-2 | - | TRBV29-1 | CSAAGQGGYTF
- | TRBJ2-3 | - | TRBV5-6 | CASSLDRPGSDTQYF
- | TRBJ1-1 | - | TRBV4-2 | CASSKSGGGGMNTEAFF
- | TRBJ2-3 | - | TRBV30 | CAWSITDTQYF
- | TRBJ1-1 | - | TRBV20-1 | CSASGVSNTEAFF
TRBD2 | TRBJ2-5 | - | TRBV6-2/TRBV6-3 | CASSYGGVLREETQYF
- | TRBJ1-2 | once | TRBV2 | CASNGGNYGYTF
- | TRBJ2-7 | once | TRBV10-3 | CAISESGATGTRSSYEQYF
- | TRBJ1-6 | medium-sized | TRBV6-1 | CASSEQTKGTTPLHF
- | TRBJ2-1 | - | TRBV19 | CASSIRSTLSYNEQFF
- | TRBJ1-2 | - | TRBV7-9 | CASSLIRWGYTF